This T cell receptor beta chain came from a study of blood T cells in healthy people across ages. Study-level points and caveats: Roughly linear age-related decline in beta diversity appeared, significant by age 40.

With respect to this clonotype: What it binds is unknown.

Looked up from germline, CDR1 is MDHEN and CDR2 is SYDVKM. Deletions cut 4 bases from V and 6 bases from J, with 10 bases between. The CDR3 contains 12 residues. PCR was performed a second time for roughly 7 to 11 cycles using a sample-barcoded 5' primer and a J-beta primer mix. A single record per CDR3 protein comes from TCRdb applying MiXCR to the 5' RACE reads. The table lists hundreds of thousands of distinct CDR3 sequences, 45% to 50% of them singletons. The donors, all healthy, were Caucasians living in Russia, aged roughly 6 to 90. The authors isolated at least 6 million PBMCs per sample. This sequence was found in a woman aged 60-75 years in good health. Sequencing was carried out using blood. V usage is TRBV28 and J usage is TRBJ2-7; a possible D gene is TRBD1 (6 bases). The CDR3 DNA sequence: TGTGCCAGCAGTTGGACAGTTTCCGAGCAGTACTTC. The encoded protein is CASSWTVSEQYF.